This T cell receptor (beta chain) was observed in a study of blood T cell repertoires in COVID-19. Looking at the study overall: COVID-19 samples collected from the United States, Italy and Spain covered acute and convalescent phases.

The assay was immunoSEQ multiplex PCR, and TCRdb's table has in-frame clones only and misses some. The sample lists 310,000 or so clones; roughly 90% were seen once. The CDR3 runs 16 residues. Germline values: CDR1 MNHEY, CDR2 SMNVEV (reference sequence). V trimming: 6 bases; J trimming: 3 bases; junction bases outside the gene matches: 8. The chain is built from TRBV27 and TRBJ1-5, with TRBD1 matching over 10 bases. The source is a woman aged 25 to 39 with COVID-19, enrolled during active disease. The material sequenced was peripheral blood. CDR3 bases: TGTGCCAGCAGGAGAGCCGGGACAGGGGCCAATCAGCCCCAGCATTTT. Translated, it gives CASRRAGTGANQPQHF.